The clone carrying this T cell receptor beta chain occurred many times. Antigen unknown. There are 14 residues in the CDR3. CDR1 is MDHEN, CDR2 SYDVKM, per germline. V lost 5 bases and J lost 9; bases outside the gene matches: 7. Stated treatment: PENTA 11 planned treatment interruption arm or continuous ART arm. This sample was included in a study of HIV-infected children after antiretroviral therapy interruption. Study overall: Most children had recorded EBV and CMV exposure. Weeks 0, 48 and 150 were sampled under continuous treatment.

RNA-based 3' RACE libraries used unique molecular identifiers. TCRdb re-derived calls from the 3' RACE reads in MiXCR, one entry per CDR3 protein. The repertoire holds more than 35,000 distinct CDR3 sequences, with over 6% as singletons. Study outcomes and limitations: After treatment interruption started, naive CD4+ CDR3 overlap across time points dropped.

The sample here was CD45RA+ CD4+ T cells from PBMCs, pooled from several time points, taken from a donor given antiretroviral therapy, either interrupted or continuous. Subset noted: naive CD4+ CD45RA+ CD45RO- T cells. The chain combines TRBV28 with TRBJ1-6, with 7 bases aligning to TRBD1. The source is a pool of human donors with HIV. The CDR3 here is CASSGGQTSSPLHF. The CDR3 DNA sequence: TGTGCCAGCAGTGGGGGACAGACGAGTTCACCCCTCCACTTT.